What follows is one T cell receptor (beta chain) and its context. Its antigen is unknown. Both 60 Vbeta primers and 13 Jbeta primers went into the PCR. Libraries were prepared by immunoSEQ multiplex PCR; TCRdb keeps only in-frame clonotypes and omits some of them. The sample has some 200,000 clones, around 80% seen once. The source of the sample is a study of cytomegalovirus exposure and HLA in healthy donors. Study-level results: HLA-A and HLA-B allele assignments for most subjects were reportedly predicted accurately using TCR beta sequences.

V lost 4 bases and J lost 3; bases outside the gene matches: 9. The germline V gene has CDR1 SEHNR and CDR2 FQNEAQ (reference sequence). The CDR3 consists of 16 residues. The source is a man aged 35 to 55 in good health and CMV-seropositive. The chain recombines TRBV7-9 with TRBJ2-7; 10 bases are shared with TRBD1. Sequences were obtained from PBMCs. DNA of the CDR3: TGTGCCAGCAGCTCAAGGGACAGGGGAGATTACTACGAGCAGTACTTC. This gives the protein CASSSRDRGDYYEQYF.